Presented here are 21 T cell receptor beta chains from one specimen sequenced in a study of PD-1 blockade in classical Hodgkin lymphoma (dated by TCRdb to the early 2020s). The library was obtained by the immunoSEQ multiplex PCR assay. In its TCRdb copy, this immuneACCESS table keeps in-frame sequences only and misses some clones. Where compared with another copy, unresolved V genes explain less than half of these, and the others have no known cause. Counted in this sample were just over 35,000 clones; almost 70% of them appeared once. The ten largest clones represent 12% to 15% of the sample. The time point tag for this specimen amounts to: cycle 2 day 1 (C2D1) of nivolumab. All trial patients had relapsed after autologous stem cell transplantation, with cohorts A, B and C differing in prior brentuximab vedotin exposure. Source: peripheral blood mononuclear cells (PBMCs), taken before the second cycle of nivolumab. These receptors were obtained from a human donor with classical Hodgkin lymphoma.

The chain joins TRBV5-1 to TRBJ1-1; D gene unclear. V shed 0 bases and J shed 11 bases, with 14 bases lying between them. From germline, CDR1 is SGHRS and CDR2 YFSETQ. This CDR3 is 13 amino acids long. The CDR3 DNA reads TGCGCCAGCAGCTTGGAGTTGGAGGGCTCGGCTTTCTTT. Translating gives CASSLELEGSAFF.

This clone was seen only a few times. The CDR3 loop reads CASSLIGGPGYEQYF. CDR3 coding DNA: TGTGCCAGCAGCTTGATTGGAGGGCCGGGCTACGAGCAGTACTTC. This chain links TRBV5-4 with TRBJ2-7; possibly TRBD2 for D (6 bases). The V and J ends lost 1 base and 3 bases respectively, with 14 bases between them. Germline assignment: CDR1 SGHNT and CDR2 YYREEE (reference sequence). The CDR3 is 15 residues long.

Sample share makes this clone medium-sized. This chain links TRBV7-9 with TRBJ1-1; D call uncertain. V dropped 5 bases and J dropped 2 bases, with 18 bases sitting between them. Germline V gives CDR1 SEHNR, CDR2 FQNEAQ (reference sequence). There are 16 residues in the CDR3. CDR3 sequence (DNA): TGTGCCAGCAGCGCCCAGCCTGGGCTGACCAACACTGAAGCTTTCTTT. Protein product: CASSAQPGLTNTEAFF.

The V gene is TRBV5-6, the J gene TRBJ2-7; tentatively, D is TRBD1 (6 bases). This CDR3 region has 17 residues. CDR1 and CDR2 from the germline V gene are SGHDT and YYEEEE. V gave up 1 base and J gave up 2 bases, with 19 bases separating them. CDR3 sequence (DNA): TGTGCCAGCAGCTTGCTGCCGGGACAAAAAAACCCCTACGAGCAGTACTTC. It encodes CASSLLPGQKNPYEQYF.

V and J are TRBV15 and TRBJ2-1; 8 positions agree with TRBD2. The CDR3 spans 14 residues. The ends lost 5 bases at V and 3 bases at J; junction bases unmatched: 3. Germline V gene sequence: CDR1 LNHNV, CDR2 YYDKDF (reference sequence). CDR3 region: CATSLAGRYNEQFF. CDR3 DNA: TGTGCCACCAGCTTAGCGGGACGCTACAATGAGCAGTTCTTC.

The chain combines TRBV19 with TRBJ1-2, with D unclear. The germline gives CDR1 LNHDA, CDR2 SQIVND (reference sequence). V lost 3 bases to trimming and J lost 3 bases, with 2 bases between them. There are 11 residues in the CDR3. CDR3 sequence: CASSMYYGYTF. The CDR3, as DNA: TGTGCCAGTAGTATGTACTATGGCTACACCTTC.

V is TRBV7-3 and J is TRBJ2-1; TRBD2 aligns across 12 bases. The CDR3 spans 14 residues. Looked up from germline, CDR1 is SGHTA and CDR2 is FQGTGA. With V trimmed by 2 bases and J by 7 bases, 0 bases remained unmatched. The CDR3 is CASSLGTSGNEQFF. The CDR3 nucleotides read TGTGCCAGCAGCTTAGGGACTAGCGGGAATGAGCAGTTCTTC.

The chain is built from TRBV4-3 and TRBJ2-3; 9 nucleotides match TRBD2. CDR3 length: 16 amino acids. Trimming removed 0 bases from V and 2 bases from J; junction bases left unmatched: 3. Germline-derived CDR1 and CDR2 are LGHNA and YSLEER. This CDR3 is CASSQEIAGVTDTQYF. The CDR3, as DNA: TGCGCCAGCAGCCAAGAGATAGCGGGGGTCACAGATACGCAGTATTTT.

This clone has more than one count but fewer than ten. The gene calls are TRBV6-1 and TRBJ1-2; 7 nucleotides match TRBD1. The V and J ends lost 4 bases and 2 bases, in that order; junction bases with no gene match: 13. Germline V lookup: CDR1 MNHNS, CDR2 SASEGT. The length of the CDR3 is 17 residues. The CDR3 sequence is CASSAVPWGTANYGYTF. The CDR3 DNA is TGTGCCAGCAGTGCGGTCCCTTGGGGGACAGCAAACTATGGCTACACCTTC.

The chain carries TRBV11-1 and TRBJ2-7; D remains unclear. The germline CDR1 and CDR2 sequences are SGHAT and FQDESV (reference sequence). V was trimmed by 2 bases and J by 2 bases, leaving 7 bases between them. There are 13 residues in the CDR3. The CDR3 here is CASSLSDPYEQYF. CDR3 sequence (DNA): TGTGCCAGCAGCTTAAGCGACCCCTACGAGCAGTACTTC.

The chain carries TRBV7-2 and TRBJ2-7; unclear D gene. There are 12 residues in the CDR3. V was cut by 2 bases and J by 2 bases, with 4 bases left in between. Looked up from germline, CDR1 is SGHTA and CDR2 is FQGNSA. The CDR3 is CASSLTTYEQYF. For the CDR3, the DNA is TGTGCCAGCAGCTTAACGACCTACGAGCAGTACTTC.

The chain is built from TRBV6-9 and TRBJ1-6; D perhaps matches TRBD1 (5 bases). The germline V gene has CDR1 MNHGY and CDR2 SVAAGI. The CDR3 covers 12 residues. Trimming cost V 5 bases and J 7 bases, with 6 bases left between them. CDR3 sequence reads: CASSRQNSPLHF. CDR3 DNA: TGTGCCAGCAGTCGACAGAATTCACCCCTCCACTTT.

The chain carries TRBV2 and TRBJ1-4; a weak D match, TRBD1 (6 bases). Looked up from germline, CDR1 is SNHLY and CDR2 is FYNNEI. Trimming took 5 bases from V and 8 from J, leaving 18 bases between them. The CDR3 loop spans 15 amino acids. The CDR3 sequence: CASSNQGSQGEKLFF. The CDR3 nucleotides are TGTGCCAGCAGTAATCAGGGGTCACAGGGAGAAAAACTGTTTTTT. The complete variable domain, with remaining parts taken from reference TRBV2 and TRBJ1-4, reads EPEVTQTPSHQVTQMGQEVILRCVPISNHLYFYWYRQILGQKVEFLVSFYNNEISEKSEIFDDQFSVERPDGSNFTLKIRSTKLEDSAMYFCASSNQGSQGEKLFFGSGTQLSVL.

The chain recombines TRBV4-3 with TRBJ2-7; D is possibly TRBD1 (5 bases). This CDR3 is 15 amino acids long. The V end lost 1 base, the J end lost 0 bases, and 10 bases lay between the germline ends. Per the germline V gene, CDR1 is LGHNA and CDR2 is YSLEER. As DNA, the CDR3 is TGCGCCAGCAGCCAAGTGCAGGGAAGCTCCTACGAGCAGTACTTC. This codes for CASSQVQGSSYEQYF.

The CDR3 region has the DNA TGCGCCAGCAGCCAAGAAATACTAGCGGGCACAGATACGCAGTATTTT. Translated, it gives CASSQEILAGTDTQYF. The chain joins TRBV4-3 to TRBJ2-3; TRBD2 matches at 8 bases. The V segment lost 0 bases and the J segment 1 base; nucleotides outside the gene matches: 3. The CDR3 runs to 16 residues. Germline V CDR1 and CDR2: LGHNA, YSLEER.

The chain employs TRBV27 and TRBJ2-1, with 10 bases aligning to TRBD2. Germline assignment: CDR1 MNHEY and CDR2 SMNVEV (reference sequence). The CDR3 loop spans 13 amino acids. The J segment lost 10 bases and the V segment lost 3 bases, leaving 3 bases of the junction unmatched. DNA of the CDR3: TGTGCCAGCAGTTTTCTGGGACTAGCGGAGCAGTTCTTC. It specifies CASSFLGLAEQFF.

This clone is a singleton in its sample. The chain employs TRBV2 and TRBJ1-1, with D unclear. CDR1 and CDR2 (germline): SNHLY, FYNNEI. V gave up 4 bases and J gave up 1 base, with 7 bases separating them. This CDR3 is 13 amino acids long. CDR3 coding DNA: TGTGCCAGCAGTGTGTATCAGAACACTGAAGCTTTCTTT. It specifies CASSVYQNTEAFF.

This clone has more than one count but fewer than ten. The rearrangement links TRBV27 to TRBJ2-1; no definite D call. Germline values: CDR1 MNHEY, CDR2 SMNVEV (reference sequence). The CDR3 covers 12 residues. The V and J ends lost 7 bases and 3 bases respectively, with 7 bases between them. DNA of the CDR3: TGTGCCAGCACGACGGACTACAATGAGCAGTTCTTC. Amino acids: CASTTDYNEQFF.

The gene calls are TRBV7-3 and TRBJ2-3; a weak D match, TRBD2 (7 bases). V was cut by 3 bases and J by 5 bases, with 12 bases left in between. The CDR3 has 14 residues. Germline V CDR1 and CDR2: SGHTA, FQGTGA. The CDR3 spells CASSLRGGRDTQYF. CDR3 sequence (DNA): TGTGCCAGCAGCTTGAGGGGGGGCCGAGATACGCAGTATTTT.

The chain carries TRBV30 and TRBJ2-5, with D maybe TRBD2 (5 bases). Trimming shortened V by 1 base and J by 5 bases, and 11 bases separated the two germline ends. The CDR3 has 13 residues. The germline V gene encodes CDR1 GTSNPN and CDR2 SVGIG (reference sequence). CDR3 loop: CAWSAGWRETQYF. DNA of the CDR3: TGTGCCTGGAGTGCGGGGTGGCGGGAGACCCAGTACTTC.

The sample holds a few counts of this clone. The chain combines TRBV27 with TRBJ2-3; 8 bases match TRBD2. The CDR3 covers 15 residues. The J segment lost 5 bases and the V segment lost 1 base, leaving 5 bases of the junction unmatched. CDR1 MNHEY and CDR2 SMNVEV come from the germline V gene (reference sequence). CDR3 loop: CASSLLPGGQDTQYF. The CDR3 DNA reads as TGTGCCAGCAGTTTATTGCCGGGAGGGCAAGATACGCAGTATTTT.